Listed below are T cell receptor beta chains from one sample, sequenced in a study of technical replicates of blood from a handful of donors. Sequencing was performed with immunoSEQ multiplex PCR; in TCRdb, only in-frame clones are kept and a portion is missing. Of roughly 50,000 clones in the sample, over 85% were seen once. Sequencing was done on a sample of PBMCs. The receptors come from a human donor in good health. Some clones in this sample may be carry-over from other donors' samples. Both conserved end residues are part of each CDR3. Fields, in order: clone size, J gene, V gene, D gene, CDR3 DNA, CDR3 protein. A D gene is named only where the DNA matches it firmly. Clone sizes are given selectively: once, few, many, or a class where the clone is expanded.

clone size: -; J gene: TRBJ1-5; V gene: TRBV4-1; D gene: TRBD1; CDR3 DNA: TGCGCCAGCAGCCGCGACAGGGGCTCGAATCAGCCCCAGCATTTT; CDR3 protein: CASSRDRGSNQPQHF
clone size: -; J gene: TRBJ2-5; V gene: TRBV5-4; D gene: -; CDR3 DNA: TGTGCCAGCAGCCAAACGTGGGGCCAAAAAGAGACCCAGTACTTC; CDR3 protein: CASSQTWGQKETQYF
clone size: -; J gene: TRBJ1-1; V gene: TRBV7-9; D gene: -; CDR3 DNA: TGTGCCAGCAGCTTAGGTGGTTCGGGGGGCCGGGCTGAAGCTTTCTTT; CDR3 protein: CASSLGGSGGRAEAFF
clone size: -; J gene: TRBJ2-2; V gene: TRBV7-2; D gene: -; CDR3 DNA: TGTGCCAGCAGCTTTGAGGTCGGGACCGGGGAGCTGTTTTTT; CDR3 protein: CASSFEVGTGELFF
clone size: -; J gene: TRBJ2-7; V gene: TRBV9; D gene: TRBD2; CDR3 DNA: TGTGCCAGCAGCGCTTCTAGCGGGAGGGCCCGCGAGCAGTACTTC; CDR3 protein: CASSASSGRAREQYF
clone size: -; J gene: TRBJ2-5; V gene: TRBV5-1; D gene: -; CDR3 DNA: TGCGCCAGCACAGCCGGGAGTATCCAAGAGACCCAGTACTTC; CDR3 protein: CASTAGSIQETQYF
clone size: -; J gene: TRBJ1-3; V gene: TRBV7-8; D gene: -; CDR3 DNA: TGTGCCAGCAGTTTCGCAGGGTCCGGAAACACCATATATTTT; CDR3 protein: CASSFAGSGNTIYF
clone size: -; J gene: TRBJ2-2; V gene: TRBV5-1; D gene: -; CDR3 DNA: TGCGCCAGCAGCCGGGGTGCGGGCGGAACCGGGGAGCTGTTTTTT; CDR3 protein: CASSRGAGGTGELFF
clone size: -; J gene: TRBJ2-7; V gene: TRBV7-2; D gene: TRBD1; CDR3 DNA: TGTGCCAGCAGCTGGAGAGGGGGCAGCCGGATTCACGAGCAGTACTTC; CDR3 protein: CASSWRGGSRIHEQYF
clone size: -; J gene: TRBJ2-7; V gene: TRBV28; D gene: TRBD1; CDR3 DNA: TGTGCCAGCAGTGGCTCTGGAGGGACAGGGATCGCCTACGAGCAGTACTTC; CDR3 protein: CASSGSGGTGIAYEQYF
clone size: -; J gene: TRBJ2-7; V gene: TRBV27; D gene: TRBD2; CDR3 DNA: TGTGCCAGCAGTTTATCGGGACTAGCGGGAGCCTACGAGCAGTACTTC; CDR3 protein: CASSLSGLAGAYEQYF
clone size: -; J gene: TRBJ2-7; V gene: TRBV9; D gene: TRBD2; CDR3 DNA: TGTGCCAGCAGCGCTTCGGGGGGAGCCTACGAGCAGTACTTC; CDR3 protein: CASSASGGAYEQYF
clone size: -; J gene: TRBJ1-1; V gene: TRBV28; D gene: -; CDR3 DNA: TGTGCCAGCAGTACCAGGGAGGCTGAAGCTTTCTTT; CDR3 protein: CASSTREAEAFF
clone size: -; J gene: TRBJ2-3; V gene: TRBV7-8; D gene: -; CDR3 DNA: TGTGCCAGCAGCCCCCCATGGAGACTAGGGGCAGATACGCAGTATTTT; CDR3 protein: CASSPPWRLGADTQYF
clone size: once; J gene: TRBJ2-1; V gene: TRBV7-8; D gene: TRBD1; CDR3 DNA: TGTGCCAGCAGCCCGGGACAGGGGGCCCACAATGAGCAGTTCTTC; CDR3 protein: CASSPGQGAHNEQFF
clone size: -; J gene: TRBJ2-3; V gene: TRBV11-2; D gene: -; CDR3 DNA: TGTGCCAGCAGCCTCAGGGGCACAGATACGCAGTATTTT; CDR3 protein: CASSLRGTDTQYF
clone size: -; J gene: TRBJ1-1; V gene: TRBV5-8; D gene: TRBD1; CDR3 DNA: TGTGCCAGCAGACCCGAGACAGGGGGCACGGTGGCTTTCTTT; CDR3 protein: CASRPETGGTVAFF
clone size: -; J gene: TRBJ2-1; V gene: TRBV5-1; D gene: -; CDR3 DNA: TGCGCCAGCAGCTTGGCCGCGGGGGCCGTCTCCTACAATGAGCAGTTCTTC; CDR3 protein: CASSLAAGAVSYNEQFF
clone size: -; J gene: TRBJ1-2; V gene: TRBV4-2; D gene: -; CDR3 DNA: TGTGCCAGCAGCCCCCAACAGGGTGACTATGGCTACACCTTC; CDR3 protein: CASSPQQGDYGYTF
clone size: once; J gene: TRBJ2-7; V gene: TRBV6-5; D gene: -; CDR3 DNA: TGTGCCAGCAGTCCCTGGGACACCTACGAGCAGTACTTC; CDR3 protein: CASSPWDTYEQYF
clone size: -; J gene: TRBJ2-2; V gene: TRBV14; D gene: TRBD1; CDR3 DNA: TGTGCCAGCAGCTTTTGGGACAGGGGTCCTCACGGGGAGCTGTTTTTT; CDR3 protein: CASSFWDRGPHGELFF
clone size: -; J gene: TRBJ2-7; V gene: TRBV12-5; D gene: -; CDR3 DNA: TGTGCTAGTGGTCCCGTCCACGAGCAGTACTTC; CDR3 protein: CASGPVHEQYF
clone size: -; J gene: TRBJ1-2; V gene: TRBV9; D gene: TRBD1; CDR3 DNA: TGTGCCAGCAGCGTAGATTGGGGACAGGGCGTGAGCTACACCTTC; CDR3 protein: CASSVDWGQGVSYTF
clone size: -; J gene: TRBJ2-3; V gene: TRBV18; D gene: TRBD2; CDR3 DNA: TGTGCCAGCTCAACCGGGACTAGCGTGGGCACAGATACGCAGTATTTT; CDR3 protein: CASSTGTSVGTDTQYF
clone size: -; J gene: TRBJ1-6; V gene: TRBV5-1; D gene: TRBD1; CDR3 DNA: TGCGCCAGCAGAGGACAGGGGATATCCTATAATTCACCCCTCCACTTT; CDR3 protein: CASRGQGISYNSPLHF
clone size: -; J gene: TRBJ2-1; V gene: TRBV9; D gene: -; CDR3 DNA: TGTGCCAGCGGAGGGGGCGCCGGAATCGATGAGCAGTTCTTC; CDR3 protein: CASGGGAGIDEQFF
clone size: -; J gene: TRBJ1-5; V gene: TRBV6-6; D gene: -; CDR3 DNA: TGTGCCACCACGGAGGGCCTTCGTCAGCCCCAGCATTTT; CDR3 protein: CATTEGLRQPQHF
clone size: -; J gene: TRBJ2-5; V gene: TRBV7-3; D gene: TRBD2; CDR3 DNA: TGTGCCAGCAGCCCCGGGACTAGCCTAGAGACCCAGTACTTC; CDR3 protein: CASSPGTSLETQYF
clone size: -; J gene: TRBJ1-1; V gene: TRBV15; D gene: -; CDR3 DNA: TGTGCCACCAGCAGGAAGTCCGGGACATTGAACACTGAAGCTTTCTTT; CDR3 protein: CATSRKSGTLNTEAFF
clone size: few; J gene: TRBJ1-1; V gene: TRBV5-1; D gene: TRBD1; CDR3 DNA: TGCGCCAGCAGCTCACGGACAGGGAGCACTGAAGCTTTCTTT; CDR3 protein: CASSSRTGSTEAFF
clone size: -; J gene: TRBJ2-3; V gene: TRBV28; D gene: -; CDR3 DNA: TGTGCCAGCAGCTCCCCCCTTAACACAGATACGCAGTATTTT; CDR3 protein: CASSSPLNTDTQYF